Listed below are T cell receptor beta chains from one sample, sequenced in a study of memory CD4+ T cells and cytomegalovirus serostatus. The method was immunoSEQ multiplex PCR; TCRdb's version includes in-frame clones alone and lacks a portion of them. This table has some 39,000 clones, about four fifths appearing once. Material: memory CD4+ T cells from blood. The origin of the receptors is an adult in good health and CMV-seronegative. Each CDR3 is given with its conserved first and last residue. D genes are given only for firm matches.

>-|TRBV5-5|18|TRBJ1-3
CASSAPTGQGLSGNTIYF
>TRBD2|TRBV7-9|13|TRBJ2-2
CASSLSTSGALFF
>-|TRBV6-6|14|TRBJ2-7
CASSYSSQIYEQYF
>-|TRBV5-6|14|TRBJ1-2
CASSSPYLYTGYTF
>TRBD1|TRBV9|17|TRBJ2-6
CASSGGQDGIGANVLTF
>TRBD1|TRBV19|15|TRBJ1-2
CASSIWTGGNYGYTF
>-|TRBV4-3|15|TRBJ2-2
CASSQADAGTGELFF
>TRBD1|TRBV5-5|15|TRBJ1-1
CASSPWDRGNTEAFF
>TRBD1|TRBV7-9|15|TRBJ2-1
CASSPGTGLRGEQFF
>-|TRBV18|16|TRBJ2-5
CASSPRRGLNQETQYF
>-|TRBV7-2|15|TRBJ2-3
CASSLDGGPTDTQYF
>-|TRBV12-5|12|TRBJ1-1
CASGLTWTEAFF
>TRBD1|TRBV30|14|TRBJ1-5
CAWSRGQVDQPQHF
>-|TRBV19|15|TRBJ2-7
CASSIGQGTLGEQYF
>-|TRBV5-4|16|TRBJ2-2
CASSLGGTGNTGELFF
>-|TRBV11-2|13|TRBJ1-2
CASSPGLSYGYTF
>-|TRBV20-1|11|TRBJ2-7
CSARRGGEQYF
>-|TRBV12-5|13|TRBJ2-2
CASGFPVGGELFF
>TRBD2|TRBV18|15|TRBJ2-7
CASSSFEAGVDEQYF
>-|TRBV10-1|12|TRBJ1-1
CASRRQRIEAFF
>-|TRBV2|18|TRBJ1-3
CASSVMAGWGNLGNTIYF
>-|TRBV25-1|15|TRBJ1-2
CASSELYQGPLGYTF
>-|TRBV11-3|14|TRBJ2-2
CASSLFSATGELFF
>-|TRBV2|16|TRBJ1-6
CASSLEASSQDSPLHF
>-|TRBV4-2|14|TRBJ2-5
CASSPSGGTETQYF
>-|TRBV10-2|13|TRBJ1-1
CASSDQGLTEAFF
>-|TRBV19|15|TRBJ1-5
CASSIPGTGNQPQHF
>TRBD1|TRBV30|15|TRBJ1-1
CAWSTSTQGHDKAFF
>-|TRBV30|12|TRBJ2-7
CAWGWLSYEQYF
>-|TRBV9|13|TRBJ1-2
CASSADRLSGYTF
>-|TRBV7-8|14|TRBJ1-2
CASSLAGWGNGYTF
>TRBD1|TRBV30|13|TRBJ2-2
CAWSPTGAGELFF
>-|TRBV18|12|TRBJ2-7
CASSPNTNEQYF
>-|TRBV2|13|TRBJ1-4
CASKRGREEKLFF
>-|TRBV25-1|12|TRBJ1-1
CASSESGEKAFF
>-|TRBV30|15|TRBJ1-2
CAWSFKTGFIYGYTF
>-|TRBV29-1|11|TRBJ2-7
CSAGSSYEQYF
>-|TRBV30|12|TRBJ1-6
CAWSRTVSPLHF
>TRBD1|TRBV10-3|18|TRBJ1-5
CATSFSPGQGMSNQPQHF
>-|TRBV7-8|19|TRBJ1-6
CASSFLPYGKSGTNSPLHF
>TRBD1|TRBV7-3|15|TRBJ2-2
CASSPDRRHTGELFF